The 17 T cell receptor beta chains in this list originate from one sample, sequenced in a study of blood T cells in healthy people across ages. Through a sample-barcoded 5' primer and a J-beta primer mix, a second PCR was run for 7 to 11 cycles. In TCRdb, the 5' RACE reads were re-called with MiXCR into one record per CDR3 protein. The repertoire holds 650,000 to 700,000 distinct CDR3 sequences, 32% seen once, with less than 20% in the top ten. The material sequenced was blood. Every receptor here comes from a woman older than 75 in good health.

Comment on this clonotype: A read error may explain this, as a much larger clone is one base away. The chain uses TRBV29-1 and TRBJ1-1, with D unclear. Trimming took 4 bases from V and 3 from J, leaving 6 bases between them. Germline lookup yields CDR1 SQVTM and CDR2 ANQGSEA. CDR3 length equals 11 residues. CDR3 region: CSVGLDTEAFF. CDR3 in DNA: TGCAGCGTTGGTCTAGACACTGAAGCTTTCTTT.

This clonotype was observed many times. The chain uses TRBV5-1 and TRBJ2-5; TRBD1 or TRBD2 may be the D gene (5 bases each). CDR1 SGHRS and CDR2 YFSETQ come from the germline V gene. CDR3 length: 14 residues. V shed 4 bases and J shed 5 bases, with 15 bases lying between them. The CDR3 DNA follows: TGCGCCAGCAGCCCACTTCGGGGCGGCGAGACCCAGTACTTC. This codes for CASSPLRGGETQYF.

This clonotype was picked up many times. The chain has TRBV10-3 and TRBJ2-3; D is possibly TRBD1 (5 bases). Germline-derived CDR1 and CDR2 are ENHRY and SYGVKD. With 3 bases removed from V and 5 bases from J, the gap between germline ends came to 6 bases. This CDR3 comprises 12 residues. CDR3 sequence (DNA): TGTGCCATCAGTGAAACAGGAGATACGCAGTATTTT. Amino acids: CAISETGDTQYF.

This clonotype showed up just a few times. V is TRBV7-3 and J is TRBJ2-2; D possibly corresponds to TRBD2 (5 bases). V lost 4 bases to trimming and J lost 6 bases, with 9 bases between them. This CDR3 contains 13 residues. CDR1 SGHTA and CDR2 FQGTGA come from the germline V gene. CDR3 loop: CASSSWTSGELFF. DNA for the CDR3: TGTGCCAGCAGCTCTTGGACTTCCGGGGAGCTGTTTTTT.

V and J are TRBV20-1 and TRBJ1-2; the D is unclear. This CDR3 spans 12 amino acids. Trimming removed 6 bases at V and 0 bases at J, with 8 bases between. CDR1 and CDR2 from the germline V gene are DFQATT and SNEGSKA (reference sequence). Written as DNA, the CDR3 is TGCAGTGCATACGGAACTAACTATGGCTACACCTTC. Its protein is CSAYGTNYGYTF.

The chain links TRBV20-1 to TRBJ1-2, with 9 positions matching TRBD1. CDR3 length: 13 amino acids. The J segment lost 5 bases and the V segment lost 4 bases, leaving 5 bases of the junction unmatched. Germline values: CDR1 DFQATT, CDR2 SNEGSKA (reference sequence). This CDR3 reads CSATDRGYYGYTF. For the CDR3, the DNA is TGCAGTGCTACAGACAGGGGGTATTATGGCTACACCTTC.

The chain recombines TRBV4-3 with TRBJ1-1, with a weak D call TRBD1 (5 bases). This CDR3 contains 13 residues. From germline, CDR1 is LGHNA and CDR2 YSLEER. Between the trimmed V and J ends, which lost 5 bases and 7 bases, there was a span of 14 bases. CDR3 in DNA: TGCGCCAGCAGCATCCGACGGGGGGATGAAGCTTTCTTT. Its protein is CASSIRRGDEAFF.

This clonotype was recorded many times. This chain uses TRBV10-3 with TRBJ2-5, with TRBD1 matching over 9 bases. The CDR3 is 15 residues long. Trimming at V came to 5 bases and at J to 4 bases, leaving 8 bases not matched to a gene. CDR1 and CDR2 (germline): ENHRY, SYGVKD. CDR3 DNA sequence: TGTGCCATCAGTCCGGGACAGGGCGTTTCAGAGACCCAGTACTTC. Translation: CAISPGQGVSETQYF.

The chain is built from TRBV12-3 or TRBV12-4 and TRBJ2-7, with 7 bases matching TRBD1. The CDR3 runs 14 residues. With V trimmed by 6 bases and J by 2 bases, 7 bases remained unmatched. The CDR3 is CASSRDSLTYEQYF. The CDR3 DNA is TGTGCCAGCAGCAGGGACAGCTTAACCTACGAGCAGTACTTC.

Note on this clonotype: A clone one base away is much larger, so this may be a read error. Written as DNA, the CDR3 is TGCGCCAGCGCTCGGGGGGCCGGGTACGAGCAGTTCTTC. It codes for CASARGAGYEQFF. The rearrangement uses TRBV5-1 and TRBJ2-1, with D perhaps matching TRBD2 (7 bases). The CDR3 consists of 13 residues. V lost 7 bases to trimming and J lost 10 bases, with 18 bases between them. CDR1 and CDR2 (germline): SGHRS, YFSETQ.

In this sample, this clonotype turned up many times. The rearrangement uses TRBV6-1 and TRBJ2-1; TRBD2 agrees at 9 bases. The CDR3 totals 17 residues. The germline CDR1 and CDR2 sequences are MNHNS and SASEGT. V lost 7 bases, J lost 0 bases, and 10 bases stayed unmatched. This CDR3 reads CASNLAGGLSSYNEQFF. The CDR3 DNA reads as TGTGCCAGCAATTTGGCGGGGGGGCTTTCCTCCTACAATGAGCAGTTCTTC.

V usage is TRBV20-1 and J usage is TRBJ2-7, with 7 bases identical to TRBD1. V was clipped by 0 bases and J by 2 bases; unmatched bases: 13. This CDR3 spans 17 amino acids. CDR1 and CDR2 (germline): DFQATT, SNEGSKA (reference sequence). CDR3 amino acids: CSARDLNPGQSPYEQYF. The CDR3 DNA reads TGCAGTGCTAGAGACCTAAATCCGGGACAGAGCCCCTACGAGCAGTACTTC.

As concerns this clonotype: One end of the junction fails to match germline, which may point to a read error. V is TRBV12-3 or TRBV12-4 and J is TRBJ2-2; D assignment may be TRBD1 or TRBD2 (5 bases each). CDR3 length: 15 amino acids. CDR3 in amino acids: CAARLGDRATGERFF. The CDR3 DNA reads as TGTGCCGCCCGGTTGGGCGACAGAGCCACCGGGGAGCGGTTTTTT.

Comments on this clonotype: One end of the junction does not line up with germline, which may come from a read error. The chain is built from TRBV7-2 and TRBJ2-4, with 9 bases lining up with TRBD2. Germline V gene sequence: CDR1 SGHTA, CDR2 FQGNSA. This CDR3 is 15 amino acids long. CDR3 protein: CASGLASSGAQEQYF. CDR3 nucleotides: TGTGCCAGCGGCTTAGCGTCTAGCGGGGCCCAGGAGCAGTACTTC.

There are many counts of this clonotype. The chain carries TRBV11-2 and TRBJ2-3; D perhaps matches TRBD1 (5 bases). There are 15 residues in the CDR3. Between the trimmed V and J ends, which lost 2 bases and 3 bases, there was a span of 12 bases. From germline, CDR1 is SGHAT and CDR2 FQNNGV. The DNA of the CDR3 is TGTGCCAGCAGCTTATGGGGCCGCGAAACAGATACGCAGTATTTT. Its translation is CASSLWGRETDTQYF.

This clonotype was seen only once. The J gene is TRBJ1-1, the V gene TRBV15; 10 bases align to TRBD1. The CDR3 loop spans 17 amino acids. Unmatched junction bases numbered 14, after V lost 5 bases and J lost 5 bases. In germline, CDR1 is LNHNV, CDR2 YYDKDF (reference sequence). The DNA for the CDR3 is TGTGCCACCAGCGGGGGGTATGCGGGACAGGGGTGGACTGAAGCTTTCTTT. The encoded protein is CATSGGYAGQGWTEAFF. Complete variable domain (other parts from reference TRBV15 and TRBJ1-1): DAMVIQNPRYQVTQFGKPVTLSCSQTLNHNVMYWYQQKSSQAPKLLFHYYDKDFNNEADTPDNFQSRRPNTSFCFLDIRSPGLGDTAMYLCATSGGYAGQGWTEAFFGQGTRLTVV.

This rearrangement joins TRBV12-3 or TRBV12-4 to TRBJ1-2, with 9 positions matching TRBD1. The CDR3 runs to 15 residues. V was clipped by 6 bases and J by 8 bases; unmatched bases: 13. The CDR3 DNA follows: TGTGCCAGCAGAGGTGGACAGGGGACCCTACGAGGCTACACCTTC. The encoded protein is CASRGGQGTLRGYTF.